The present TCR beta chain was sequenced within a study of blood T cells in healthy people across ages. Extraction yielded at least 5 micrograms of total RNA per sample. The germline V gene has CDR1 MGHDK and CDR2 SYGVNS. This CDR3 region has 16 residues. Using a J-beta primer mix together with a sample-barcoded 5' primer, a second PCR was run for roughly 6 to 12 cycles. MiXCR, applied by TCRdb to the 5' RACE reads, yields one record per CDR3 protein. The sample lists over 500,000 distinct CDR3 sequences; roughly a quarter were seen once. This sample was shared with a second study, whose subject was T cells of mothers and their children. As reported in that work: Donors comprised three healthy Caucasian mothers plus their six children. For cDNA synthesis, the complete extracted RNA was used (about 1.4 ug per 15 ul).

This TCR derives from a boy younger than 10 in good health. The rearrangement uses TRBV25-1 and TRBJ2-5, with TRBD2 matching 12 bases. The J call is uncertain, as TRBJ2-7 better fits the DNA end. The sequencing input was blood. The CDR3 spells CASSSPGLAGSYEQYF. CDR3 nucleotide sequence: TGTGCCAGCAGTAGTCCGGGACTAGCGGGCTCCTACGAGCAGTACTTC.